In this sample, the clone carrying this T cell receptor beta chain turned up a few times. No antigen is known for it. This entry comes from a study of beta chain features in type 1 diabetes. Study context: Examined across all samples were some 110,000,000 sorted cells. Whole-study findings and limits: VDJ junctions in type 1 diabetes patients carried more deletions and fewer insertions. All four CD4+ subsets of Type 1 diabetes patients contained TCRB CDR3s that were moderately but significantly shorter. Naive, central memory and Treg TCRB repertoires seemed to resemble each other more closely in patients than they did in healthy donors.

Expressed TCRB transcripts were sequenced because the isolated RNA had all been reverse transcribed beforehand. This table comes from immunoSEQ multiplex PCR, and its TCRdb copy is limited to in-frame clones, with some not included. The table has about 700,000 clones, under 15% seen once. One heparinised blood draw, averaging about 116 mL, came from each donor. Trimming took off 5 bases at V and 4 bases at J, with 13 bases between the two ends. Germline CDR1 and CDR2: SGHTA and FQGTGA. The CDR3 covers 14 residues. The TCR sequence derives from a man aged 18 to 29 with type 1 diabetes. Input material: naive CD4+ T cells from blood. The gene calls are TRBV7-3 and TRBJ2-3; no clear D. The CDR3 loop is CASSRGRGADTQYF. CDR3 in DNA: TGTGCCAGCAGCCGTGGTCGCGGCGCAGATACGCAGTATTTT. Variable domain in full (rest from reference TRBV7-3 and TRBJ2-3): GAGVSQTPSNKVTEKGKYVELRCDPISGHTALYWYRQSLGQGPEFLIYFQGTGAADDSGLPNDRFFAVRPEGSVSTLKIQRTERGDSAVYLCASSRGRGADTQYFGPGTRLTVL.